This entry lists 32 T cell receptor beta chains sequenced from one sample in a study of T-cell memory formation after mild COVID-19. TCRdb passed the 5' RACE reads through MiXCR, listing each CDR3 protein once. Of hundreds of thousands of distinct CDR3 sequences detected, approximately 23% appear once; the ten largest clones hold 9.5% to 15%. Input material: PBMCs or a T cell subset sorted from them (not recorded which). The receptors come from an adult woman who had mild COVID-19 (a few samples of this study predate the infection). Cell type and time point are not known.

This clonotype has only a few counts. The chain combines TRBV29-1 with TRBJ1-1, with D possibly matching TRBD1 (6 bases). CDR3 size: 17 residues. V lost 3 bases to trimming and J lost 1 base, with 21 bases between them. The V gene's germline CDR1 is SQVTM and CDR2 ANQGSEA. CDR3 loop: CSVEAVGQGRKNTEAFF. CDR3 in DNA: TGCAGCGTTGAGGCCGTGGGGCAGGGGAGGAAGAACACTGAAGCTTTCTTT.

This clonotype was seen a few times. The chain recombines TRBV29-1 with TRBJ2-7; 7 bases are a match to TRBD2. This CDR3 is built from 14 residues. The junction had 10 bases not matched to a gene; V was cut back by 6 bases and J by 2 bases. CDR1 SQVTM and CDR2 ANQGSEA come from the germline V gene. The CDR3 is CSVRGRGGAYEQYF. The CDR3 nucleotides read TGCAGCGTCCGGGGGAGGGGCGGTGCCTACGAGCAGTACTTC.

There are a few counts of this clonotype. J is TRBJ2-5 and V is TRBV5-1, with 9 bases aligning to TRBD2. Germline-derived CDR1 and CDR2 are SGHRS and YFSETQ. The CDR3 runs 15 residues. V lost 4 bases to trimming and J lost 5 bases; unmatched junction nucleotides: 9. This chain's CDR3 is CASSGEGLAAETQYF. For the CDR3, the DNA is TGCGCCAGCAGCGGAGAGGGACTAGCCGCGGAGACCCAGTACTTC.

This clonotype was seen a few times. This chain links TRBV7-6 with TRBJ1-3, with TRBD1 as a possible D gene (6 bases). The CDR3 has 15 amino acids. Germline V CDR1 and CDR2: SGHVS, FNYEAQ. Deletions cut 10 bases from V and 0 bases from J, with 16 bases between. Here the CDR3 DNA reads TGTGCCACCAAAACAGGGATGGGCTCTGGAAACACCATATATTTT. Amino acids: CATKTGMGSGNTIYF.

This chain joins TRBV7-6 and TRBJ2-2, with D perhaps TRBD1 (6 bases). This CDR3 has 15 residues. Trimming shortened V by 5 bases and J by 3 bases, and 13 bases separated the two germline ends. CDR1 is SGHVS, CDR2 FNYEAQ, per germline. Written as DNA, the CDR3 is TGTGCCAGCAGCCTAACAGGGTTCGACACCGGGGAGCTGTTTTTT. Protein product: CASSLTGFDTGELFF.

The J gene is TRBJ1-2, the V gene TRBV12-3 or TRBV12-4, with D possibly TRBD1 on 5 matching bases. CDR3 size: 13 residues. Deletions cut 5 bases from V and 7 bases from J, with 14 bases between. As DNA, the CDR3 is TGTGCCAGCAGTGCAGGGAAGGTATTTGGCTACACCTTC. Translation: CASSAGKVFGYTF.

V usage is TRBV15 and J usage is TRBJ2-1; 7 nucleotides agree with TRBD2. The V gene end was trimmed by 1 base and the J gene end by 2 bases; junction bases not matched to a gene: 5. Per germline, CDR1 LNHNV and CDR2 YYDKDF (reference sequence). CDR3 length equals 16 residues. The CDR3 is CATSRGAGAAYNEQFF. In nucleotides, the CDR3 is TGTGCCACCAGCAGAGGGGCGGGAGCAGCCTACAATGAGCAGTTCTTC.

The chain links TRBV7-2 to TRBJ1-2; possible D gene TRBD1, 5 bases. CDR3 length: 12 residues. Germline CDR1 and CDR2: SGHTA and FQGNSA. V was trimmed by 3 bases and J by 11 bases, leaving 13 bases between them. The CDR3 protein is CASSLIEQAYTF. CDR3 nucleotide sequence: TGTGCCAGCAGCTTGATTGAACAGGCGTACACCTTC.

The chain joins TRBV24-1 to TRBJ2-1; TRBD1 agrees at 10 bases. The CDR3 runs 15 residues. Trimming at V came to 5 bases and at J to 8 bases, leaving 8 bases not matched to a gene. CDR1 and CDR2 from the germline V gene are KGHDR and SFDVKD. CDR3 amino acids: CATSAVDRGLDEQFF. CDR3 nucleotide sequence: TGTGCCACCAGTGCAGTAGACAGGGGGCTTGATGAGCAGTTCTTC.

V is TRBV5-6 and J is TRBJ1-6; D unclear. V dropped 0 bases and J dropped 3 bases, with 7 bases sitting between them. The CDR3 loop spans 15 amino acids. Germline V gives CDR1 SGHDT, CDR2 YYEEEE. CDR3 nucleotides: TGTGCCAGCAGCTTGGTGTCTGTCTATAATTCACCCCTCCACTTT. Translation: CASSLVSVYNSPLHF.

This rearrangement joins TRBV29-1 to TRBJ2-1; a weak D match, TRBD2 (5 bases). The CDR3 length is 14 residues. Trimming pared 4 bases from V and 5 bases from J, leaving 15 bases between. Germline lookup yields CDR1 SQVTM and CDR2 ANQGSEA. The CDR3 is CSVVGVPSNNEQFF. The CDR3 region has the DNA TGCAGCGTTGTAGGAGTACCTAGCAACAATGAGCAGTTCTTC.

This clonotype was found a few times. The CDR3 here is CASSWGDGETQYF. The CDR3 DNA reads TGTGCCAGCAGTTGGGGGGACGGGGAGACCCAGTACTTC. V and J are TRBV6-5 and TRBJ2-5; D possibly corresponds to TRBD2 (6 bases). The CDR3 sequence is 13 residues long. Germline lookup yields CDR1 MNHEY and CDR2 SVGAGI. V shed 4 bases and J shed 5 bases, with 11 bases lying between them.

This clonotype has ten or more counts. In DNA form, the CDR3 reads TGTGCCAGCCGACCTTGGAGGGGACTAGCGGGACGGAAACAAGAGACCCAGTACTTC. Amino acid sequence: CASRPWRGLAGRKQETQYF. V and J are TRBV6-2 or TRBV6-3 and TRBJ2-5; the match to TRBD2 covers 13 bases. Trimming removed 8 bases from V and 2 bases from J; junction bases left unmatched: 17. The CDR3 loop spans 19 amino acids. Germline assignment: CDR1 MNHEY and CDR2 SVGEGT.

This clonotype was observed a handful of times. CDR3 protein: CASSSAGRISNSPLHF. DNA of the CDR3: TGCGCCAGCAGCTCGGCGGGTCGGATCTCAAATTCACCCCTCCACTTT. V usage is TRBV5-1 and J usage is TRBJ1-6, with D uncertain. V was cut by 3 bases and J by 7 bases, with 17 bases left in between. The CDR3 runs 16 residues. Germline CDR1 and CDR2: SGHRS and YFSETQ.

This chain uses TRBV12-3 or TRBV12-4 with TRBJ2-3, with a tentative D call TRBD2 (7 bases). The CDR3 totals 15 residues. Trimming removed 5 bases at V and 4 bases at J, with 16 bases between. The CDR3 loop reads CASSPSAGASDTQYF. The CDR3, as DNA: TGTGCCAGCAGTCCTTCTGCGGGGGCCTCAGATACGCAGTATTTT.

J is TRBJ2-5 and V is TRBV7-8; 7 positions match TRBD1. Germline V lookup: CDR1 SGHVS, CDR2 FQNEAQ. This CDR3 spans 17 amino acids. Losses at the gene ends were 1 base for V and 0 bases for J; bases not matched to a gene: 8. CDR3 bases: TGTGCCAGCAGCTTAGGTCTTTACAGGGGAGACCAAGAGACCCAGTACTTC. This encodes CASSLGLYRGDQETQYF.

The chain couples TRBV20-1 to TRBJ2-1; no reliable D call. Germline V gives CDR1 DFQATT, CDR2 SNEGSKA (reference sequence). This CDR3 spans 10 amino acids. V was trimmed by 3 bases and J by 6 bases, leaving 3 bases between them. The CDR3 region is CSASSNEQFF. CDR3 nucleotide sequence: TGCAGTGCTAGTAGCAATGAGCAGTTCTTC.

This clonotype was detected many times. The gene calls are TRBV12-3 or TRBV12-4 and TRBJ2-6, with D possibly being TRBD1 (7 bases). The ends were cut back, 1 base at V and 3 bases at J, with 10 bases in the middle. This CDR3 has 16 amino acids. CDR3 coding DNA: TGTGCCAGCAGTTTAGTGCAGGGGGGTGGGGCCAACGTCCTGACTTTC. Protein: CASSLVQGGGANVLTF.

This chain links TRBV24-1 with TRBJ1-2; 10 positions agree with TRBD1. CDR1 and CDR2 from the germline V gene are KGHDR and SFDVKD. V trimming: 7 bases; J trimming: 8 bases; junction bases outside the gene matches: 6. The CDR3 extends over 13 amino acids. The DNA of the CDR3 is TGTGCCACCAGGGACAGGGGGATTGGGGGCTACACCTTC. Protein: CATRDRGIGGYTF.

The CDR3 loop reads CASSAGLAGMGYNEQFF. CDR3 sequence (DNA): TGTGCCAGCAGCGCGGGACTAGCGGGAATGGGTTACAATGAGCAGTTCTTC. The V call is TRBV9, the J call TRBJ2-1; 13 nucleotides agree with TRBD2. Germline trimming cut 3 bases from V and 4 bases from J; bases unmatched to any gene: 7. There are 17 residues in the CDR3. From germline, CDR1 is SGDLS and CDR2 YYNGEE.

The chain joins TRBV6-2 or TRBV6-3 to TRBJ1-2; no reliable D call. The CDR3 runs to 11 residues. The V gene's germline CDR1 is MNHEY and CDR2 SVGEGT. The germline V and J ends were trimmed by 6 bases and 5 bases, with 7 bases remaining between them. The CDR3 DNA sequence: TGTGCCAGCAGGATGACATATGGCTACACCTTC. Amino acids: CASRMTYGYTF.

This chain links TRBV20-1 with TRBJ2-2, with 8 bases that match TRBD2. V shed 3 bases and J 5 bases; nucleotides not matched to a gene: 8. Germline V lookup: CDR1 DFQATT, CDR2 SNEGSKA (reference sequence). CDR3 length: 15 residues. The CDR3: CSASLSGRGTGELFF. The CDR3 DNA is TGCAGTGCTAGCTTAAGCGGGAGAGGAACCGGGGAGCTGTTTTTT.

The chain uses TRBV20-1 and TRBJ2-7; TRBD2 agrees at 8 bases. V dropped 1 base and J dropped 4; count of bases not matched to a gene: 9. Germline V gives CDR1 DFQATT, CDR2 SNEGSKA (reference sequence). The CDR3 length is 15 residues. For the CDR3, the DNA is TGCAGTGCTAGAGCTCCGCGCGGGGGGCTTTACGAGCAGTACTTC. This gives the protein CSARAPRGGLYEQYF.

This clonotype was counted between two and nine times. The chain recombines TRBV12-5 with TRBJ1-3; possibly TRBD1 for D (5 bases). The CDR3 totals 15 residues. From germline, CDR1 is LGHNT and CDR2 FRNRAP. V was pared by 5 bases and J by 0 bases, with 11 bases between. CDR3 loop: CASGPGQGSGNTIYF. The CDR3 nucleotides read TGTGCTAGTGGTCCCGGACAAGGCTCTGGAAACACCATATATTTT.

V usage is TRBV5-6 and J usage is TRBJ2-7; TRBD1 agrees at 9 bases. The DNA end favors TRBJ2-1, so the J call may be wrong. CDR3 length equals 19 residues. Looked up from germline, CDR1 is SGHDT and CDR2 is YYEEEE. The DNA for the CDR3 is TGTGCCAGCAGCTTGATTGTTATGGGGACAGGGAGGGTCTACAATGAGCAGTTCTTC. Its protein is CASSLIVMGTGRVYNEQFF.

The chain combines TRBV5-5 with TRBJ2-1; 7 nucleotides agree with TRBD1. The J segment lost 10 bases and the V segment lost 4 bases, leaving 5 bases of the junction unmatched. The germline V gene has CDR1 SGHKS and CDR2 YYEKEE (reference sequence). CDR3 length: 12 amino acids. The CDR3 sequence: CASSRQGREQFF. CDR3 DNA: TGTGCCAGCAGCAGACAGGGTCGGGAGCAGTTCTTC. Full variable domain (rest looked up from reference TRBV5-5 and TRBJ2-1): DAGVTQSPTHLIKTRGQQVTLRCSPISGHKSVSWYQQVLGQGPQFIFQYYEKEERGRGNFPDRFSARQFPNYSSELNVNALLLGDSALYLCASSRQGREQFFGPGTRLTVL.

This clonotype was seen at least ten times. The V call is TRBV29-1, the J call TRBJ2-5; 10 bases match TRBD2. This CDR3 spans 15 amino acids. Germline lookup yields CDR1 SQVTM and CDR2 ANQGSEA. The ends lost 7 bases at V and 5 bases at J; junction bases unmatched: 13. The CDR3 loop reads CSATPATSGLETQYF. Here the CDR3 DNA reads TGCAGCGCCACTCCTGCGACTAGCGGGTTGGAGACCCAGTACTTC.

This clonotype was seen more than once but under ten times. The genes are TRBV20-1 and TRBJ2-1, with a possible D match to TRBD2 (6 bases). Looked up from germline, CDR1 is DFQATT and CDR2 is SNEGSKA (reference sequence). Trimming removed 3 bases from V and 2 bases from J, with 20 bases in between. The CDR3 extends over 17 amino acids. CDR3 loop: CSASKPGTPSTYNEQFF. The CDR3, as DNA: TGCAGTGCTAGCAAACCCGGGACTCCCTCTACCTACAATGAGCAGTTCTTC.

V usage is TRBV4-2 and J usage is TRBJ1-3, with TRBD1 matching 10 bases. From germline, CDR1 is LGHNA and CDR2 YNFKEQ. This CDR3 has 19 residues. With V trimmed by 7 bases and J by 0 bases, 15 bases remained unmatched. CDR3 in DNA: TGTGCCAGCACTTCCGGGACAGGGGACCCTCGGAGCTCTGGAAACACCATATATTTT. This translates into CASTSGTGDPRSSGNTIYF.

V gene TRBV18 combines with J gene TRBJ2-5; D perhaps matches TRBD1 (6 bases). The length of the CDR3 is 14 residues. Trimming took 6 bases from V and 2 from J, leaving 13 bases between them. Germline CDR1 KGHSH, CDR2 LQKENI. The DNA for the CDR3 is TGTGCCAGCTCCCCCGGGACATTTCAAGAGACCCAGTACTTC. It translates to CASSPGTFQETQYF.

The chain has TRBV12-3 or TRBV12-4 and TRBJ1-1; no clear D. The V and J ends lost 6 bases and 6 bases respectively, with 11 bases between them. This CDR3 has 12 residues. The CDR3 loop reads CASSWTPAEAFF. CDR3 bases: TGTGCCAGCAGCTGGACCCCAGCTGAAGCTTTCTTT.

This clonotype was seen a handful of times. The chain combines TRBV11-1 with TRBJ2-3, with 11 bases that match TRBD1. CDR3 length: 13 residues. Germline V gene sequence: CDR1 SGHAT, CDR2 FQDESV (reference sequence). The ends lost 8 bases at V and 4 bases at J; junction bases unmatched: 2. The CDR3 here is CASLGQGADTQYF. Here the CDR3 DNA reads TGTGCCAGCTTGGGACAGGGGGCAGATACGCAGTATTTT.